Listed below are T cell receptor beta chains from one sample, sequenced in a study of T-cell memory formation after mild COVID-19. TCRdb reprocessed the 5' RACE reads via MiXCR and lists one record per CDR3 protein. The table records about 320,000 distinct CDR3 sequences, 14% of them present only once. Sequencing was carried out using PBMCs or a T cell subset sorted from them (not recorded which). These TCRs come from a man younger than 35 who had mild COVID-19 (a few samples of this study predate the infection). Cell type and time point are not known. CDR3s leave out the opening cysteine and the closing phenylalanine or tryptophan. The order of the fields is D gene, clone size, V gene, J gene, CDR3 length, CDR3 protein. D genes are given only for firm matches. Some rows have no size entry. The others give once, few or many, or a class for an expanded clone.

d_call: TRBD1
clone_size: .
v_call: TRBV6-2/TRBV6-3
j_call: TRBJ1-2
cdr3_length: 14
cdr3_aa: ASSYSPRQGGRGYT

d_call: TRBD2
clone_size: .
v_call: TRBV29-1
j_call: TRBJ2-5
cdr3_length: 13
cdr3_aa: SADSGGPRGETQY

d_call: TRBD2
clone_size: .
v_call: TRBV9
j_call: TRBJ2-3
cdr3_length: 12
cdr3_aa: ASSHSGGTDTQY

d_call: .
clone_size: .
v_call: TRBV19
j_call: TRBJ1-1
cdr3_length: 12
cdr3_aa: ASTTARDHTEAF

d_call: TRBD1
clone_size: many
v_call: TRBV5-1
j_call: TRBJ2-3
cdr3_length: 13
cdr3_aa: ASSLGQGHTDTQY

d_call: .
clone_size: .
v_call: TRBV5-1
j_call: TRBJ2-1
cdr3_length: 13
cdr3_aa: ASSLARVGNYEQF

d_call: TRBD1
clone_size: .
v_call: TRBV20-1
j_call: TRBJ1-2
cdr3_length: 12
cdr3_aa: SALYGQGTYGYT

d_call: .
clone_size: .
v_call: TRBV5-5
j_call: TRBJ1-1
cdr3_length: 14
cdr3_aa: ASSSSVRGEGTEAF

d_call: .
clone_size: .
v_call: TRBV7-9
j_call: TRBJ1-2
cdr3_length: 13
cdr3_aa: ASRGRDGPNYGYT

d_call: .
clone_size: .
v_call: TRBV7-8
j_call: TRBJ2-3
cdr3_length: 16
cdr3_aa: ASSSRRVTYSSTDTQY

d_call: .
clone_size: .
v_call: TRBV7-8
j_call: TRBJ1-1
cdr3_length: 9
cdr3_aa: ASSFGQRAF

d_call: .
clone_size: .
v_call: TRBV5-1
j_call: TRBJ2-3
cdr3_length: 13
cdr3_aa: ASSLDNGITDTQY

d_call: TRBD2
clone_size: many
v_call: TRBV18
j_call: TRBJ2-7
cdr3_length: 14
cdr3_aa: ASSPPGLAGIYEQY

d_call: TRBD2
clone_size: .
v_call: TRBV3-1
j_call: TRBJ2-3
cdr3_length: 13
cdr3_aa: ASSHSGLATDTQY

d_call: .
clone_size: few
v_call: TRBV5-5
j_call: TRBJ2-7
cdr3_length: 12
cdr3_aa: ASSLGENLYEQY

d_call: TRBD2
clone_size: few
v_call: TRBV4-3
j_call: TRBJ2-5
cdr3_length: 13
cdr3_aa: ASSGGASGQETQY

d_call: .
clone_size: few
v_call: TRBV7-9
j_call: TRBJ2-3
cdr3_length: 13
cdr3_aa: ASSKPGALVDTQY

d_call: .
clone_size: few
v_call: TRBV12-3/TRBV12-4
j_call: TRBJ1-6
cdr3_length: 14
cdr3_aa: ASSLHSGRNNSPLH

d_call: TRBD2
clone_size: .
v_call: TRBV7-2
j_call: TRBJ2-5
cdr3_length: 15
cdr3_aa: ASSPRLAGRPQETQY

d_call: .
clone_size: .
v_call: TRBV4-2
j_call: TRBJ1-6
cdr3_length: 13
cdr3_aa: ASSQDPLGDSPLH

d_call: TRBD2
clone_size: many
v_call: TRBV9
j_call: TRBJ2-3
cdr3_length: 13
cdr3_aa: ASSPLSGEVITQY

d_call: .
clone_size: few
v_call: TRBV7-2
j_call: TRBJ1-2
cdr3_length: 14
cdr3_aa: ASSSDIGRPNYGYT

d_call: TRBD2
clone_size: .
v_call: TRBV7-2
j_call: TRBJ2-4
cdr3_length: 12
cdr3_aa: ASSLSREGNIQY

d_call: .
clone_size: few
v_call: TRBV12-3/TRBV12-4
j_call: TRBJ2-5
cdr3_length: 12
cdr3_aa: ASTPGGALGTQY

d_call: .
clone_size: few
v_call: TRBV18
j_call: TRBJ2-1
cdr3_length: 11
cdr3_aa: ASSHEGGNEQF

d_call: .
clone_size: few
v_call: TRBV11-2
j_call: TRBJ1-1
cdr3_length: 11
cdr3_aa: ASSFWVNTEAF

d_call: TRBD2
clone_size: .
v_call: TRBV5-4
j_call: TRBJ2-5
cdr3_length: 16
cdr3_aa: ASSLVAGGLGVQETQY

d_call: .
clone_size: few
v_call: TRBV25-1
j_call: TRBJ2-1
cdr3_length: 11
cdr3_aa: ASSENSYNEQF

d_call: TRBD2
clone_size: .
v_call: TRBV3-1
j_call: TRBJ2-7
cdr3_length: 12
cdr3_aa: ASSTTSGAYEQY

d_call: .
clone_size: .
v_call: TRBV27
j_call: TRBJ1-5
cdr3_length: 12
cdr3_aa: DTYRGGGNQPQH

d_call: .
clone_size: .
v_call: TRBV9
j_call: TRBJ1-5
cdr3_length: 13
cdr3_aa: ASSVGSGGGQPQH

d_call: TRBD1
clone_size: .
v_call: TRBV24-1
j_call: TRBJ2-2
cdr3_length: 15
cdr3_aa: ATSDYPGQGNTGELF

d_call: .
clone_size: .
v_call: TRBV5-1
j_call: TRBJ1-5
cdr3_length: 9
cdr3_aa: ASSFDQPQH

d_call: .
clone_size: .
v_call: TRBV21-1
j_call: TRBJ1-5
cdr3_length: 10
cdr3_aa: ASSKEPQPQH

d_call: TRBD2
clone_size: many
v_call: TRBV3-1
j_call: TRBJ2-1
cdr3_length: 14
cdr3_aa: ASSPYPLAGNNEQF

d_call: .
clone_size: .
v_call: TRBV30
j_call: TRBJ2-7
cdr3_length: 10
cdr3_aa: AWDGGSYEQY

d_call: .
clone_size: few
v_call: TRBV28
j_call: TRBJ1-4
cdr3_length: 14
cdr3_aa: ASSSLLRGTNEKLF

d_call: TRBD1
clone_size: many
v_call: TRBV5-6
j_call: TRBJ1-6
cdr3_length: 13
cdr3_aa: ASSPAGGYNSPLH

d_call: TRBD1
clone_size: .
v_call: TRBV6-5
j_call: TRBJ1-2
cdr3_length: 11
cdr3_aa: ASSHGQGAGYT

d_call: TRBD2
clone_size: few
v_call: TRBV11-1
j_call: TRBJ2-3
cdr3_length: 14
cdr3_aa: ASSPWISGGTDTQY

d_call: TRBD1
clone_size: few
v_call: TRBV7-2
j_call: TRBJ1-1
cdr3_length: 13
cdr3_aa: ASSRDRVTNTEAF

d_call: .
clone_size: few
v_call: TRBV5-1
j_call: TRBJ2-5
cdr3_length: 11
cdr3_aa: ASRNRMRETQY

d_call: TRBD1
clone_size: .
v_call: TRBV7-9
j_call: TRBJ2-2
cdr3_length: 11
cdr3_aa: ASSGTAFGELF

d_call: .
clone_size: .
v_call: TRBV7-2
j_call: TRBJ1-5
cdr3_length: 12
cdr3_aa: ASSLVLRNQPQH

d_call: .
clone_size: many
v_call: TRBV10-3
j_call: TRBJ2-7
cdr3_length: 11
cdr3_aa: AISESEGGEQY